The 2 T cell receptor beta chains given below trace back to one sample, sequenced in a study of T cells in women clearing cervical HPV infection. TCRdb keeps only in-frame clones here, not all; method: immunoSEQ multiplex PCR. The sample holds about 30,000 clones. Material for sequencing was blood buffy coat. These receptors were collected from a woman aged 18 to 69 with a cervical HPV16 infection that either progressed to CIN3+ or cleared (not recorded which).

With respect to this clone: The read gets to within 3 residues of the CDR3 end, and the germline J gene fills in the rest. The chain joins TRBV29-1 to TRBJ1-2; D ambiguous. The germline V gene encodes CDR1 SQVTM and CDR2 ANQGSEA. Trimming left V 5 bases short and J 7 bases short, with 8 bases between. The CDR3 has 10 amino acids. This chain's CDR3 is CSVFEAGYTF. The sequenced part of the CDR3 DNA is TGCAGCGTTTTTGAGGCTGGC.

Remarks on this clone: Read sequence stops 3 residues before the CDR3 end, and the germline J gene provides the missing end. The chain recombines TRBV20-1 with TRBJ1-6; 7 nucleotides line up with TRBD1. CDR3 length: 16 amino acids. Per the germline V gene, CDR1 is DFQATT and CDR2 is SNEGSKA (reference sequence). The junction had 14 bases not matched to a gene; V was cut back by 5 bases and J by 7 bases. Partial CDR3 DNA: TGCAGTGCTTTCCGCGAGACAGGGTCCAGGAATTCACCC. Translating it yields CSAFRETGSRNSP. The entire CDR3 protein is CSAFRETGSRNSPLHF.